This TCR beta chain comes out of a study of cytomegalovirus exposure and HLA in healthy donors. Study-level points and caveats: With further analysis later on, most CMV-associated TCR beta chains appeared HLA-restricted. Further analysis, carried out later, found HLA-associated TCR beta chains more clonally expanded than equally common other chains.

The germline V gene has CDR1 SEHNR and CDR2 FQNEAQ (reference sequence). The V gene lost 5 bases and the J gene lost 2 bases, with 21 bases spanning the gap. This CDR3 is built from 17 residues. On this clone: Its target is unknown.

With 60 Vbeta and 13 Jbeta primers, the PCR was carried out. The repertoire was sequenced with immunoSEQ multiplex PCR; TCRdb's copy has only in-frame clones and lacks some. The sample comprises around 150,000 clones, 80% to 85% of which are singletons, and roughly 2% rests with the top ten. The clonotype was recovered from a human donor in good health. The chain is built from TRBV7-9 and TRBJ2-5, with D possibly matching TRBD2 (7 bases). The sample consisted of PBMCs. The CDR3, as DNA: TGTGCCAGCAGCCACGACCATTTCGGGGGGCAACAAGAGACCCAGTACTTC. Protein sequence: CASSHDHFGGQQETQYF. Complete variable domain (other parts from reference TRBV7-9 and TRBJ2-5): DTGVSQNPRHKITKRGQNVTFRCDPISEHNRLYWYRQTLGQGPEFLTYFQNEAQLEKSRLLSDRFSAERPKGSFSTLEIQRTEQGDSAMYLCASSHDHFGGQQETQYFGPGTRLLVL.